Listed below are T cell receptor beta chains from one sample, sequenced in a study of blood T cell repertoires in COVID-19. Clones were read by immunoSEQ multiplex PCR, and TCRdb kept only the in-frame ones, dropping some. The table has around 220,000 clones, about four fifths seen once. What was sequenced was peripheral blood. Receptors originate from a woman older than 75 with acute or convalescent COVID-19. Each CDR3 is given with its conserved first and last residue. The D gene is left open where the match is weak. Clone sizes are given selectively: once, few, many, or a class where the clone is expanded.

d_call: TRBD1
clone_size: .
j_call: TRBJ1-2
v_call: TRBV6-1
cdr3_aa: CASSAGSGGPNYGYTF
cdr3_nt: TGTGCCAGCAGTGCGGGCTCAGGGGGTCCTAACTATGGCTACACCTTC

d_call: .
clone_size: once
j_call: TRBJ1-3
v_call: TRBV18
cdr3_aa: CASSPAAYSGNTIYF
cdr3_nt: TGTGCCAGCTCACCGGCGGCCTACTCTGGAAACACCATATATTTT

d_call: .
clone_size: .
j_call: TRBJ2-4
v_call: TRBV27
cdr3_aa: CASSLGGSKNIQYF
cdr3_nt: TGTGCCAGCAGTTTAGGAGGGTCCAAAAACATTCAGTACTTC

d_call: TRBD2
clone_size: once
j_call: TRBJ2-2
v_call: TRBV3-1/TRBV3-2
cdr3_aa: CASSARETYTGELFF
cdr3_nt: TGTGCCAGCAGCGCGCGGGAGACGTACACCGGGGAGCTGTTTTTT

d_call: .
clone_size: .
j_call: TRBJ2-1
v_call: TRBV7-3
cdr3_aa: CASSEAVDYEQFF
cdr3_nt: TGTGCCAGCAGCGAAGCCGTCGACTATGAGCAGTTCTTC

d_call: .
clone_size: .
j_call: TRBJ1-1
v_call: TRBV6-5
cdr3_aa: CASSSGSNTEAFF
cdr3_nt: TGTGCCAGCAGTTCGGGATCAAACACTGAAGCTTTCTTT

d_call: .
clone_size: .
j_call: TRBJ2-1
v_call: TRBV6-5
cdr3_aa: CATTGQFLYNEQFF
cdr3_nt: TGTGCCACCACAGGACAGTTTCTCTACAATGAGCAGTTCTTC

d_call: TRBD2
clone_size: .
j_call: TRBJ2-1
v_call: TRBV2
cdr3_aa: CASSVGSSGTYNEQFF
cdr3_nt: TGTGCCAGCAGTGTGGGGTCTAGCGGGACCTACAATGAGCAGTTCTTC

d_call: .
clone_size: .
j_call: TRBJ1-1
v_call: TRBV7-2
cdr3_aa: CASSLPLNTEAFF
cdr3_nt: TGTGCCAGCAGCCTTCCGTTGAACACTGAAGCTTTCTTT

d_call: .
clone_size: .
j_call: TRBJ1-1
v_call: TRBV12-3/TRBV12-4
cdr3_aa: CASSRGQNTEAFF
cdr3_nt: TGTGCCAGCAGTAGAGGACAGAACACTGAAGCTTTCTTT

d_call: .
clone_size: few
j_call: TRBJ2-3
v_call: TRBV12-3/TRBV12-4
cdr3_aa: CASSFQSTDTQYF
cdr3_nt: TGTGCCAGCAGTTTCCAAAGCACAGATACGCAGTATTTT

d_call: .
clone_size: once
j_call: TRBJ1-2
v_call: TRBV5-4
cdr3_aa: CASSLSVSAGTYGYTF
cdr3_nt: TGTGCCAGCAGCTTGTCGGTGTCGGCGGGGACCTATGGCTACACCTTC

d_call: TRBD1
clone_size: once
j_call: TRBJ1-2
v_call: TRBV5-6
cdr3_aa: CASSPTGANYGYTF
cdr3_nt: TGTGCCAGCAGCCCGACAGGGGCTAACTATGGCTACACCTTC

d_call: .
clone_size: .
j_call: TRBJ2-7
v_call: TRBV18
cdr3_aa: CASSPRENSYEQYF
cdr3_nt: TGTGCCAGCTCACCCCGGGAGAATTCCTACGAGCAGTACTTC

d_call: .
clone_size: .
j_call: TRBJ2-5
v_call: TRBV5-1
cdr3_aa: CASSFTGAGETQYF
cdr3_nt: TGCGCCAGCAGCTTTACGGGAGCTGGGGAGACCCAGTACTTC

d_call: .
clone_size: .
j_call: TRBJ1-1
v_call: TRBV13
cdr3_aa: CASSLIGRNTEAFF
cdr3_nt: TGTGCCAGCAGCTTAATCGGGAGGAACACTGAAGCTTTCTTT

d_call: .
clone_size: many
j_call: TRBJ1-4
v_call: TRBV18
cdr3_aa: CASSARQTELFF
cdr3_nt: TGTGCCAGCTCAGCCCGACAGACCGAACTGTTTTTT

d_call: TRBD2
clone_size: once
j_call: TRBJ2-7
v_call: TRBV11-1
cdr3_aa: CASGGLRGEQYF
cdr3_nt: TGTGCCAGCGGCGGTCTGCGGGGGGAGCAGTACTTC

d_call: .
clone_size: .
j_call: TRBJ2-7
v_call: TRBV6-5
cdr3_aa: CASNQGTTPTYEQYF
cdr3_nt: TGTGCCAGCAACCAGGGAACGACCCCCACCTACGAGCAGTACTTC

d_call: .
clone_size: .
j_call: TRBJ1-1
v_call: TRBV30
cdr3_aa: CAWSVIGGPTEAFF
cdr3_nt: TGTGCCTGGAGCGTAATCGGGGGGCCGACTGAAGCTTTCTTT

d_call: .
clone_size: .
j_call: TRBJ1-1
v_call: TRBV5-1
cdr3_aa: CASSPPGGYTEAFF
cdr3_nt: TGCGCCAGCAGCCCCCCCGGCGGGTACACTGAAGCTTTCTTT

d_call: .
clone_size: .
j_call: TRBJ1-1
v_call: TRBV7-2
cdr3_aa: CASSATPMNTEAFF
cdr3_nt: TGTGCCAGCAGCGCTACCCCCATGAACACTGAAGCTTTCTTT

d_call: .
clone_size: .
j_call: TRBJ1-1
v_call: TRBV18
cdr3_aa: CASSPVLSTEAFF
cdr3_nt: TGTGCCAGCTCACCGGTGTTGAGCACTGAAGCTTTCTTT

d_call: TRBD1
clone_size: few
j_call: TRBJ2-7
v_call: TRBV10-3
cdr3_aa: CAISPGQASYEQYF
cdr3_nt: TGTGCCATCAGCCCCGGACAGGCTTCCTACGAGCAGTACTTC

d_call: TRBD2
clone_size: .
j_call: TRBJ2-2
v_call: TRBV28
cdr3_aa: CASSLTSGRFGELFF
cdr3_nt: TGTGCCAGCAGTTTAACTAGCGGGAGGTTCGGGGAGCTGTTTTTT

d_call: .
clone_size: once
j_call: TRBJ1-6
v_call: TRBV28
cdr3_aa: CASSFGGNERSPLHF
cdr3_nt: TGTGCCAGCAGTTTCGGGGGGAATGAGAGGTCACCCCTCCACTTT

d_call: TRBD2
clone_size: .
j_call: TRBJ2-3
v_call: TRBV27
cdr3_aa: CASSPGLARSGGTDTQYF
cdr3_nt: TGTGCCAGCAGTCCGGGACTAGCGAGATCTGGGGGGACAGATACGCAGTATTTT

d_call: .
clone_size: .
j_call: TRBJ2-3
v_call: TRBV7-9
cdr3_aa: CASVPSLAVYTDTQYF
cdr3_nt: TGTGCCAGCGTACCGAGTCTAGCAGTCTACACAGATACGCAGTATTTT

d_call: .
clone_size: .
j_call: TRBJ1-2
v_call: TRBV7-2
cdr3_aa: CASSSVLGGMNYGYTF
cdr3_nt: TGTGCCAGCAGCTCCGTTTTGGGGGGGATGAACTATGGCTACACCTTC

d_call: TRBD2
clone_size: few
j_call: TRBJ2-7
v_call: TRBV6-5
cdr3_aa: CASSYSVGGDYEQYF
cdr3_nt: TGTGCCAGCAGTTACTCGGTGGGAGGGGACTACGAGCAGTACTTC

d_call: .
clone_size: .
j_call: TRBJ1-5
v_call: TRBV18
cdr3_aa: CASSPPQANQPQHF
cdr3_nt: TGTGCCAGCTCACCACCACAGGCCAATCAGCCCCAGCATTTT

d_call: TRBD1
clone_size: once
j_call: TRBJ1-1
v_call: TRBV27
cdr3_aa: CASSLTGSGEAFF
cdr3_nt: TGTGCCAGCAGTTTGACAGGGTCCGGCGAAGCTTTCTTT

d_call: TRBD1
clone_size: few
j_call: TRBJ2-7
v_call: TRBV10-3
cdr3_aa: CAISEGQGTPYEQYF
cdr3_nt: TGTGCCATCAGTGAGGGACAGGGCACCCCCTACGAGCAGTACTTC

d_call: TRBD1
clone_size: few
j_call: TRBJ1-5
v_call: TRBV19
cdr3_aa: CASTPGQGNSNQPQHF
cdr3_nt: TGTGCCAGTACCCCGGGACAGGGAAATAGCAATCAGCCCCAGCATTTT

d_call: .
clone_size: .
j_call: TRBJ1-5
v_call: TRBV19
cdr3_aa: CAISGGARQPQHF
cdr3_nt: TGTGCCATTTCTGGGGGCGCGCGACAGCCCCAGCATTTT

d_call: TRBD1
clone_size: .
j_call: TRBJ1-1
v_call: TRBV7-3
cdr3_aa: CASSLEAGGNTEAFF
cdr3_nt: TGTGCCAGCAGCTTAGAGGCAGGGGGGAACACTGAAGCTTTCTTT

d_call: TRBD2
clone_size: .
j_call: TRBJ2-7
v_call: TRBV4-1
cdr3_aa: CASSQELAVPYEQYF
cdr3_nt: TGCGCCAGCAGCCAAGAACTAGCGGTACCCTACGAGCAGTACTTC

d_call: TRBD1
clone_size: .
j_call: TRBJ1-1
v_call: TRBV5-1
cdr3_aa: CASSTDRGMNTEAFF
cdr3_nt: TGCGCCAGCAGCACGGACAGGGGAATGAACACTGAAGCTTTCTTT

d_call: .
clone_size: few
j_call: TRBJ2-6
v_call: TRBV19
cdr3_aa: CASSRGAGANVLTF
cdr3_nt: TGTGCCAGTAGTAGGGGGGCTGGGGCCAACGTCCTGACTTTC

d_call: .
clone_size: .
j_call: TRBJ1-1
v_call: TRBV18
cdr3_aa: CASSPRADLNTEAFF
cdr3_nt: TGTGCCAGCTCACCACGGGCAGATCTGAACACTGAAGCTTTCTTT

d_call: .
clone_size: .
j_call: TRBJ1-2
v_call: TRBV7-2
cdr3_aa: CASSSSSTGINYGYTF
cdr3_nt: TGTGCCAGCAGCAGCAGCTCCACAGGGATTAACTATGGCTACACCTTC

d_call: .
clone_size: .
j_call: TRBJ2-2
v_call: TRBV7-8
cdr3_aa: CASSLSSPAAGELFF
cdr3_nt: TGTGCCAGCAGCTTATCCTCCCCGGCGGCCGGGGAGCTGTTTTTT

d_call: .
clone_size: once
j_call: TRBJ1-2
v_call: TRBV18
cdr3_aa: CASSPQGGGYGYTF
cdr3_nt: TGTGCCAGCTCACCACAGGGCGGGGGATACGGCTACACCTTC

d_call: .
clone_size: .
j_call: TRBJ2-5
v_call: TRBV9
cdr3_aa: CASSHAGGRETQYF
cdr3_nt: TGTGCCAGCAGCCACGCAGGAGGTAGAGAGACCCAGTACTTC

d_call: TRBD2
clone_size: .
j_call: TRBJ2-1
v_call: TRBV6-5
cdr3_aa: CASSRLAGGQAEQFF
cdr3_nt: TGTGCCAGCAGTCGACTAGCGGGAGGGCAGGCTGAGCAGTTCTTC